The clone carrying this TCR beta chain was detected many times. One entry per CDR3 protein, called by TCRdb with MiXCR from the 5' RACE reads. The profile shows some 48,000 distinct CDR3 sequences, around 6.4% of them singletons. This sample is drawn from a study of T cells after yellow fever vaccination. Study-level points and caveats: Almost none of the vaccine-responding clonotypes turned up in sorted memory subsets on day 0, the data showed. Most primary-vaccination clones reappeared after the booster (approximately 95% CD4, around 88% CD8). One caveat is that FACS-sorted repertoires could contain abundant clonotypes contaminating from the bulk population.

Germline values: CDR1 DFQATT, CDR2 SNEGSKA (reference sequence). Trimming removed 4 bases at V and 7 bases at J, with 22 bases between. This CDR3 has 15 residues. Sequencing was performed on PBMCs, either bulk or a sorted T-cell subset (CD4+, CD8+, memory, or dextramer-sorted; not recorded which), taken 45 days after the yellow fever booster vaccination. The genes are TRBV20-1 and TRBJ1-2; D is unclear. The source of this sequence is a man in his thirties or forties who received the YFV17D yellow fever vaccine. The CDR3 DNA sequence: TGCAGTGCTATAGACCCATACAGATCTCCCGGTGGCTACACCTTC. Its protein product is CSAIDPYRSPGGYTF.